A single sample is the source of the 23 T cell receptor beta chains below, sequenced in a study of blood T cell repertoires in COVID-19. Sequenced by immunoSEQ multiplex PCR; TCRdb stores in-frame clones only, minus some. This table holds 95,000 to 100,000 clones, 85% to 95% found once. The sample comprised peripheral blood. These TCRs come from a man between 45 and 60 years old with active COVID-19.

This chain connects TRBV18 to TRBJ1-1; 7 bases align to TRBD1. Germline values: CDR1 KGHSH, CDR2 LQKENI. V trimming: 0 bases; J trimming: 1 base; junction bases outside the gene matches: 11. The CDR3 covers 18 residues. CDR3 DNA: TGTGCCAGCTCACCACCAGATGGACAGGCGGCTAGGAACACTGAAGCTTTCTTT. It encodes CASSPPDGQAARNTEAFF.

This rearrangement joins TRBV24-1 to TRBJ2-7; D perhaps matches TRBD2 (5 bases). Germline values: CDR1 KGHDR, CDR2 SFDVKD. The CDR3 loop spans 13 amino acids. Trimming cost V 8 bases and J 3 bases, with 13 bases left between them. The CDR3 spells CATTKGEGYEQYF. The DNA of the CDR3 is TGTGCCACCACCAAAGGCGAGGGCTACGAGCAGTACTTC.

This sequence joins TRBV6-5 and TRBJ1-1, with a possible D match to TRBD1 (6 bases). The V end was cut by 6 bases, the J end by 0 bases, with 14 bases between. CDR3 length equals 15 residues. Germline loops: CDR1 MNHEY, CDR2 SVGAGI. For the CDR3, the DNA is TGTGCCAGCAGGGACAGACAAGAAATGAACACTGAAGCTTTCTTT. Translated, it gives CASRDRQEMNTEAFF.

The CDR3 nucleotides read TGCGCCAGCAGCCAAGTATCGGCGGGTACTGAAGCTTTCTTT. Translating it yields CASSQVSAGTEAFF. The V gene is TRBV4-1, the J gene TRBJ1-1; no clear D. Germline V CDR1 and CDR2: MGHRA, YSYEKL. V gave up 1 base and J gave up 5 bases, with 11 bases separating them. The CDR3 is 14 residues long.

The chain uses TRBV5-1 and TRBJ1-6, with D possibly matching TRBD1 (5 bases). Per germline, CDR1 SGHRS and CDR2 YFSETQ. V shed 4 bases and J shed 5 bases, with 13 bases lying between them. The CDR3 sequence is 15 residues long. The CDR3 loop is CASSPRTGDNSPLHF. For the CDR3, the DNA is TGCGCCAGCAGCCCTCGGACGGGGGATAATTCACCCCTCCACTTT.

The CDR3 nucleotides read TGCGCCAGCACCCAGGGGGCAGGGGAGAGCTATGGCTACACCTTC. Translating it yields CASTQGAGESYGYTF. The J gene is TRBJ1-2, the V gene TRBV5-1; 8 bases match TRBD1. V dropped 6 bases and J dropped 4; count of bases not matched to a gene: 11. CDR1 SGHRS and CDR2 YFSETQ come from the germline V gene. This CDR3 comprises 15 residues.

The CDR3 coding sequence is TGTGCCAGCAGTTCCGACAGGGGGCGGTTCTATGGCTACACCTTC. Residues: CASSSDRGRFYGYTF. The chain uses TRBV6-5 and TRBJ1-2; 10 bases agree with TRBD1. The CDR3 spans 15 residues. With 4 bases clipped from V and 4 bases from J, the junction kept 6 bases outside the gene matches. Looked up from germline, CDR1 is MNHEY and CDR2 is SVGAGI.

This clone occurred a few times. The V and J genes are TRBV5-4 and TRBJ2-1; 11 bases align to TRBD2. CDR3 length: 15 residues. Unmatched junction bases numbered 4, after V lost 4 bases and J lost 4 bases. CDR1 and CDR2 (germline): SGHNT, YYREEE (reference sequence). The CDR3: CASSAGTSGYNEQFF. The CDR3 DNA is TGTGCCAGCAGCGCCGGGACTAGCGGATACAATGAGCAGTTCTTC. Full variable domain (outside the CDR3, taken from reference TRBV5-4 and TRBJ2-1): ETGVTQSPTHLIKTRGQQVTLRCSSQSGHNTVSWYQQALGQGPQFIFQYYREEENGRGNFPPRFSGLQFPNYSSELNVNALELDDSALYLCASSAGTSGYNEQFFGPGTRLTVL.

The chain carries TRBV5-1 and TRBJ2-3; TRBD2 matches 7 bases. Germline CDR1 SGHRS, CDR2 YFSETQ. V lost 4 bases, J lost 0 bases, and 5 bases stayed unmatched. CDR3 length equals 15 residues. The CDR3 DNA follows: TGCGCCAGCAGCGAGAGCGGGGCTAGCACAGATACGCAGTATTTT. Its translation: CASSESGASTDTQYF.

V and J are TRBV2 and TRBJ2-1; 10 bases map to TRBD2. V gave up 6 bases and J gave up 7 bases; unmatched junction bases: 12. The CDR3 length is 16 residues. Germline lookup yields CDR1 SNHLY and CDR2 FYNNEI. The CDR3 protein is CASRVSGLAVGNEQFF. The CDR3, as DNA: TGTGCCAGCAGAGTCTCAGGACTAGCGGTGGGTAATGAGCAGTTCTTC. Complete variable domain (other parts from reference TRBV2 and TRBJ2-1): EPEVTQTPSHQVTQMGQEVILRCVPISNHLYFYWYRQILGQKVEFLVSFYNNEISEKSEIFDDQFSVERPDGSNFTLKIRSTKLEDSAMYFCASRVSGLAVGNEQFFGPGTRLTVL.

The chain couples TRBV6-5 to TRBJ1-1; D unclear. The CDR3 is 16 residues long. V lost 3 bases to trimming and J lost 5 bases, with 19 bases between them. The germline gives CDR1 MNHEY, CDR2 SVGAGI. CDR3 protein: CASSYHLPGAGTEAFF. As DNA, the CDR3 is TGTGCCAGCAGTTATCATCTTCCGGGCGCGGGGACTGAAGCTTTCTTT.

V gene TRBV5-5 combines with J gene TRBJ2-7, with 9 bases that match TRBD1. Trimming cost V 4 bases and J 0 bases; bases outside gene matches: 11. The V gene's germline CDR1 is SGHKS and CDR2 YYEKEE (reference sequence). The length of the CDR3 is 17 residues. This CDR3 is CASSNGAGQGISYEQYF. In DNA, the CDR3 is TGTGCCAGCAGCAACGGGGCCGGACAGGGGATCTCCTACGAGCAGTACTTC.

This chain joins TRBV10-2 and TRBJ2-7; 9 bases align to TRBD1. The V gene's germline CDR1 is WSHSY and CDR2 SAAADI. The CDR3 has 13 residues. V was pared by 6 bases and J by 3 bases, with 3 bases of the junction left unmatched. The CDR3 DNA follows: TGCGCCAGCAGGGGGACAGGGAACTACGAGCAGTACTTC. The encoded protein is CASRGTGNYEQYF.

The V gene is TRBV13, the J gene TRBJ2-3; 11 positions agree with TRBD2. Unmatched junction bases numbered 4, after V lost 6 bases and J lost 2 bases. Germline V gene lookup returns CDR1 PRHDT and CDR2 FYEKMQ (reference sequence). The CDR3 runs 15 residues. CDR3 in DNA: TGTGCCAGCAGTCGGACTAGCGGGTTCACAGATACGCAGTATTTT. As protein: CASSRTSGFTDTQYF.

The J gene is TRBJ1-2, the V gene TRBV5-4; weak D call: TRBD1 (6 bases). The germline V gene encodes CDR1 SGHNT and CDR2 YYREEE (reference sequence). The length of the CDR3 is 15 residues. Trimming pared 1 base from V and 3 bases from J, leaving 13 bases between. The chain's CDR3 is CASSLPDRVYYGYTF. The CDR3 bases are TGTGCCAGCAGCTTGCCGGACAGAGTTTACTATGGCTACACCTTC.

The chain recombines TRBV9 with TRBJ2-3, with D perhaps matching TRBD2 (6 bases). CDR1 SGDLS and CDR2 YYNGEE come from the germline V gene. The V gene lost 0 bases and the J gene lost 3 bases, with 11 bases spanning the gap. The CDR3 runs to 15 residues. The DNA for the CDR3 is TGTGCCAGCAGCGTAGCTGGAGGGCTTACAGATACGCAGTATTTT. Translating it yields CASSVAGGLTDTQYF. Full variable domain (outside the CDR3, taken from reference TRBV9 and TRBJ2-3): DSGVTQTPKHLITATGQRVTLRCSPRSGDLSVYWYQQSLDQGLQFLIQYYNGEERAKGNILERFSAQQFPDLHSELNLSSLELGDSALYFCASSVAGGLTDTQYFGPGTRLTVL.

This sequence joins TRBV28 and TRBJ1-1, with 7 bases lining up with TRBD1. This CDR3 has 13 residues. CDR1 is MDHEN and CDR2 is SYDVKM in the germline V gene. The V segment lost 6 bases and the J segment 0 bases; nucleotides outside the gene matches: 1. CDR3 sequence (DNA): TGTGCCAGCAGAACAGGGGTGAACACTGAAGCTTTCTTT. Translating it yields CASRTGVNTEAFF.

The gene calls are TRBV6-4 and TRBJ2-2; 7 bases fit TRBD2. Unmatched junction bases numbered 7, after V lost 0 bases and J lost 6 bases. The CDR3 has 16 residues. Germline V gene sequence: CDR1 MRHNA, CDR2 SNTAGT. CDR3 sequence (DNA): TGTGCCAGCAGTGACTCGGGGGGGAGCGGACCCGGGGAGCTGTTTTTT. This encodes CASSDSGGSGPGELFF.

The genes are TRBV18 and TRBJ2-7; 12 nucleotides line up with TRBD2. V lost 3 bases and J lost 5; bases outside the gene matches: 2. CDR1 and CDR2 (germline): KGHSH, LQKENI. The length of the CDR3 is 14 residues. CDR3 amino acids: CASSPTSGSDEQYF. The CDR3 DNA reads as TGTGCCAGCTCACCGACTAGCGGGAGCGACGAGCAGTACTTC.

The chain joins TRBV5-1 to TRBJ2-1, with D possibly being TRBD1 (6 bases). The CDR3 loop spans 14 amino acids. The V gene lost 3 bases and the J gene lost 8 bases, with 15 bases spanning the gap. CDR1 and CDR2 from the germline V gene are SGHRS and YFSETQ. The CDR3 region is CASSSDRPEDEQFF. The CDR3 DNA is TGCGCCAGCAGCTCCGACAGGCCGGAGGATGAGCAGTTCTTC.

This clone came up many times. The CDR3 loop reads CASSAGDTGELFF. Here the CDR3 DNA reads TGTGCCAGCAGTGCAGGGGACACCGGGGAGCTGTTTTTT. The V gene is TRBV6-4, the J gene TRBJ2-2; a weak D match, TRBD1 (6 bases). This CDR3 has 13 residues. The germline CDR1 and CDR2 sequences are MRHNA and SNTAGT. Trimming cost V 4 bases and J 3 bases, with 6 bases left between them.

The rearrangement uses TRBV19 and TRBJ2-1, with D possibly TRBD2 on 7 matching bases. Per the germline V gene, CDR1 is LNHDA and CDR2 is SQIVND (reference sequence). This CDR3 comprises 17 residues. The germline V and J ends were trimmed by 3 bases and 7 bases, with 22 bases remaining between them. The DNA of the CDR3 is TGTGCCAGTAGTATCTTCTTCGGGGGGCTAAATGGGAATGAGCAGTTCTTC. This gives the protein CASSIFFGGLNGNEQFF.

The V call is TRBV15, the J call TRBJ2-2; D remains ambiguous. Germline V gives CDR1 LNHNV, CDR2 YYDKDF (reference sequence). The CDR3 totals 15 residues. The V gene lost 9 bases and the J gene lost 5 bases, with 19 bases spanning the gap. Here the CDR3 reads CATESPGRRTGELFF. In nucleotides, the CDR3 is TGTGCCACAGAATCACCGGGTCGGAGAACCGGGGAGCTGTTTTTT.